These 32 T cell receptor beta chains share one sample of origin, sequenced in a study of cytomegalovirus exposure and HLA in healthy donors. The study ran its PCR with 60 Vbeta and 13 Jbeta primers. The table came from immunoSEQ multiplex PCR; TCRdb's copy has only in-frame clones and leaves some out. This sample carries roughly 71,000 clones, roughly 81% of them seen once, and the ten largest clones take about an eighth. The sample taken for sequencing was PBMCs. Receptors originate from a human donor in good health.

DNA of the CDR3: TGCGCCAGCAGCTTGGTTGAGCCCGGCTACGAGCAGTACTTC. It codes for CASSLVEPGYEQYF. The chain employs TRBV5-1 and TRBJ2-7; D call uncertain. The CDR3 has 14 residues. Germline V gives CDR1 SGHRS, CDR2 YFSETQ. Trimming cost V 0 bases and J 3 bases, with 10 bases left between them.

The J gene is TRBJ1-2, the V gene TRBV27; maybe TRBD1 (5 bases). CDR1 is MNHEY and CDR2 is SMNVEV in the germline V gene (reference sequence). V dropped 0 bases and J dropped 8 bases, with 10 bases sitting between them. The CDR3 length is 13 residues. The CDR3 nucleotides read TGTGCCAGCAGTTTATCCGGGGGTAGGGGCTACACCTTC. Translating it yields CASSLSGGRGYTF.

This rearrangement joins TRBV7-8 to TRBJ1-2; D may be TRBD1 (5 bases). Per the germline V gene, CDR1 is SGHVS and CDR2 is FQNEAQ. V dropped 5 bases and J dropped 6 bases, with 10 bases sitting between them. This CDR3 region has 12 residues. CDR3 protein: CASSRGGNGYTF. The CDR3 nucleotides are TGTGCCAGCAGCCGGGGGGGTAATGGCTACACCTTC.

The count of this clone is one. The CDR3 nucleotides are TGTGCCAGCACCCGGAGGATTAATGAAAAACTGTTTTTT. It yields the protein CASTRRINEKLFF. The chain has TRBV27 and TRBJ1-4, with D unresolved. The CDR3 contains 13 residues. V was pared by 7 bases and J by 4 bases, with 10 bases between. Germline CDR1 is MNHEY and CDR2 is SMNVEV (reference sequence).

The CDR3 coding sequence is TGTGCCAGCAGCTTAGTGACAGACCAAGAGACCCAGTACTTC. As protein: CASSLVTDQETQYF. The chain has TRBV7-8 and TRBJ2-5; maybe TRBD1 (5 bases). CDR1 and CDR2 (germline): SGHVS, FQNEAQ. V was pared by 1 base and J by 0 bases, with 6 bases between. This CDR3 is built from 14 residues.

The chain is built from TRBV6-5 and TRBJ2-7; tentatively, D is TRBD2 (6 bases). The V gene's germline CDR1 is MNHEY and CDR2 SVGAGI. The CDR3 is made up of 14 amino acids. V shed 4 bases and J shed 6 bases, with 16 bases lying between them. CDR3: CASSWGDPRIEQYF. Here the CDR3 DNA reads TGTGCCAGCAGTTGGGGGGACCCACGAATCGAGCAGTACTTC.

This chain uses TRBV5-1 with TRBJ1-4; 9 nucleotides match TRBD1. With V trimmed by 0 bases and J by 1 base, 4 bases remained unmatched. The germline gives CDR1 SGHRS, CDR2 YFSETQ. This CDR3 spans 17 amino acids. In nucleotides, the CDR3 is TGCGCCAGCAGCTTGGGGACAGGGGAAGTAACTAATGAAAAACTGTTTTTT. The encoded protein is CASSLGTGEVTNEKLFF.

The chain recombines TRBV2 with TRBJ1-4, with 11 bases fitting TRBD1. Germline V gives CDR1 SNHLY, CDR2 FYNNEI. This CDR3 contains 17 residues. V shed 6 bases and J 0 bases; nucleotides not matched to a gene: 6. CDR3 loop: CASSRDRGKATNEKLFF. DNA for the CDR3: TGTGCCAGCAGCCGGGACAGGGGGAAGGCAACTAATGAAAAACTGTTTTTT.

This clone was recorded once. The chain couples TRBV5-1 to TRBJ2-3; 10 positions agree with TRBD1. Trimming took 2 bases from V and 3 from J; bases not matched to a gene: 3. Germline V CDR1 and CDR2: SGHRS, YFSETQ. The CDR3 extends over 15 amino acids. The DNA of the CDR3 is TGCGCCAGCAGCTTTACGGGACAGGGGACAGATACGCAGTATTTT. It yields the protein CASSFTGQGTDTQYF. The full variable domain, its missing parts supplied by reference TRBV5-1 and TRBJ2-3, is KAGVTQTPRYLIKTRGQQVTLSCSPISGHRSVSWYQQTPGQGLQFLFEYFSETQRNKGNFPGRFSGRQFSNSRSEMNVSTLELGDSALYLCASSFTGQGTDTQYFGPGTRLTVL.

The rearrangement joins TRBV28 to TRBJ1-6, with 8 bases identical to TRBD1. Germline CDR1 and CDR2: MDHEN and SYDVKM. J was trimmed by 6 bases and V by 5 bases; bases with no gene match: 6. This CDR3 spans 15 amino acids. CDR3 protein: CASSPPGGVNSPLHF. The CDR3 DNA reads TGTGCCAGCAGTCCCCCAGGGGGCGTTAATTCACCCCTCCACTTT. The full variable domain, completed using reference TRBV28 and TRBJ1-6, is DVKVTQSSRYLVKRTGEKVFLECVQDMDHENMFWYRQDPGLGLRLIYFSYDVKMKEKGDIPEGYSVSREKKERFSLILESASTNQTSMYLCASSPPGGVNSPLHFGNGTRLTVT.

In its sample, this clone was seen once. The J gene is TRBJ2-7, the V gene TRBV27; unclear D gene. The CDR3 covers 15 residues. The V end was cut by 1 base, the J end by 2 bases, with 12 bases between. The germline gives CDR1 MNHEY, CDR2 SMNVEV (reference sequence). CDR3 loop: CASSLFQMYPYEQYF. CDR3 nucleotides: TGTGCCAGCAGTTTATTCCAGATGTACCCCTACGAGCAGTACTTC.

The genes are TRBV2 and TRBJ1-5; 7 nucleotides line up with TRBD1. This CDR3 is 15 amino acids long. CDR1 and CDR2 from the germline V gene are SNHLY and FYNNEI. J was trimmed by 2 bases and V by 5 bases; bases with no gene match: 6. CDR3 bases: TGTGCCAGCAGTTCAGGAACAGGGGGCAATCAGCCCCAGCATTTT. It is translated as CASSSGTGGNQPQHF.

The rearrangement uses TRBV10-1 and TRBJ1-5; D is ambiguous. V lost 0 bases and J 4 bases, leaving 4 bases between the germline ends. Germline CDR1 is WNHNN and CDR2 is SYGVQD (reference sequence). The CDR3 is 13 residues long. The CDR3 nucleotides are TGCGCCAGCAGTGAGTCTCTGAATCAGCCCCAGCATTTT. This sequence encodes CASSESLNQPQHF.

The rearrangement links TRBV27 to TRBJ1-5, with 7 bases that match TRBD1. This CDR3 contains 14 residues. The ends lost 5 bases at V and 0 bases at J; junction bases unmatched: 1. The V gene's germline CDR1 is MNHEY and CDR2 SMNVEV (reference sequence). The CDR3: CASSRQGSNQPQHF. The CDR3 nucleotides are TGTGCCAGCAGTAGACAGGGTAGCAATCAGCCCCAGCATTTT.

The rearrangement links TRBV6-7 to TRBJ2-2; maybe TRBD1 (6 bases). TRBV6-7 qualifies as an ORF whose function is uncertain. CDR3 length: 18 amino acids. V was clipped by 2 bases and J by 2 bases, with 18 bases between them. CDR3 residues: CASSYPQGGSCNTGELFF. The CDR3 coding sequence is TGTGCCAGCAGTTACCCCCAAGGGGGTAGCTGTAACACCGGGGAGCTGTTTTTT.

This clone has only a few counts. The CDR3 DNA follows: TGTGCCAGCAGCAACGACCGACAGGGCAGCGGGGAGCTGTTTTTT. This encodes CASSNDRQGSGELFF. The V gene is TRBV7-9, the J gene TRBJ2-2; TRBD1 aligns across 7 bases. J lost 7 bases, V lost 5 bases, and 10 bases had no gene match. Germline CDR1 reads SEHNR; CDR2 reads FQNEAQ (reference sequence). The CDR3 spans 15 residues.

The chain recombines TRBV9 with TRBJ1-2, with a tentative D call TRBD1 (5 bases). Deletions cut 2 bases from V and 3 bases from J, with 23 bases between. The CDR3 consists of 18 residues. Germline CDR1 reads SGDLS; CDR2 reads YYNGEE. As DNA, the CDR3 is TGTGCCAGCAGCGTTAACGAGGACACCCAAGAGTATTACTATGGCTACACCTTC. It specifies CASSVNEDTQEYYYGYTF.

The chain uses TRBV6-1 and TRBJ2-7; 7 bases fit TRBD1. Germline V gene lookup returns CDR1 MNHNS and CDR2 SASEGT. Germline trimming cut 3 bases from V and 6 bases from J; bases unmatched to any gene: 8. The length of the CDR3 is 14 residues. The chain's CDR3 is CASSDRQGVSEQYF. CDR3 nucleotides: TGTGCCAGCAGTGACAGGCAGGGGGTAAGCGAGCAGTACTTC.

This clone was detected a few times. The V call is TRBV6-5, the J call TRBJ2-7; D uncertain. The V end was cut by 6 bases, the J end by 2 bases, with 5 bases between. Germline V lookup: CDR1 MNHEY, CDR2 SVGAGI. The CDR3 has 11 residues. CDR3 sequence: CASSRAYEQYF. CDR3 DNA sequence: TGTGCCAGCAGCCGAGCCTACGAGCAGTACTTC.

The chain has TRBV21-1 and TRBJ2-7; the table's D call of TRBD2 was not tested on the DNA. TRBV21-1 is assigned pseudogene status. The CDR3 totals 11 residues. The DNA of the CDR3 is TGTGCCAGCAGCAAAACTCCTTCTTCGTACTTC. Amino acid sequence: CASSKTPSSYF.

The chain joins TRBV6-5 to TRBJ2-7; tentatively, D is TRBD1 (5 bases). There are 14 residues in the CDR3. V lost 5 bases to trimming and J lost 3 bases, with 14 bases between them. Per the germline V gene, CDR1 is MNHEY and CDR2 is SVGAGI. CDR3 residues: CASSDTFDSYEQYF. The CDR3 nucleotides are TGTGCCAGCAGTGACACCTTCGACAGCTACGAGCAGTACTTC.

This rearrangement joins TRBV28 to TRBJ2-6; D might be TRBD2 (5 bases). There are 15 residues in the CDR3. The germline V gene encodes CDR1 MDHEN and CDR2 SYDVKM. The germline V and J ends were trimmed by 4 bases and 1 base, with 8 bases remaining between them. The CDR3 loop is CASSWGASGANVLTF. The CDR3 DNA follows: TGTGCCAGCAGTTGGGGAGCTTCTGGGGCCAACGTCCTGACTTTC.

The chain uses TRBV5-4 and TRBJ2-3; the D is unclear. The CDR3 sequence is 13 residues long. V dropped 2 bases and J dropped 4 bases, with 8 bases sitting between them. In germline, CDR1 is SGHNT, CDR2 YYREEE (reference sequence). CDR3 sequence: CASSFIAADTQYF. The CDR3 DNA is TGTGCCAGCAGCTTCATAGCTGCAGATACGCAGTATTTT.

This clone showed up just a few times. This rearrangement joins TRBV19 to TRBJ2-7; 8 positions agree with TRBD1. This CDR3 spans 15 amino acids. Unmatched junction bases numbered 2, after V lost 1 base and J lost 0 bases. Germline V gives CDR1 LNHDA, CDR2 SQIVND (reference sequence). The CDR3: CASSIAGTGSYEQYF. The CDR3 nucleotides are TGTGCCAGTAGTATAGCAGGGACAGGCTCCTACGAGCAGTACTTC.

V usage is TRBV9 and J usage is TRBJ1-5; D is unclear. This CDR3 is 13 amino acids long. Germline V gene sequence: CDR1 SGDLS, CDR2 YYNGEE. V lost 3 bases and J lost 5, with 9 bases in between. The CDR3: CASSGGPHQPQHF. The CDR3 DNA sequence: TGTGCCAGCAGCGGAGGGCCCCATCAGCCCCAGCATTTT.

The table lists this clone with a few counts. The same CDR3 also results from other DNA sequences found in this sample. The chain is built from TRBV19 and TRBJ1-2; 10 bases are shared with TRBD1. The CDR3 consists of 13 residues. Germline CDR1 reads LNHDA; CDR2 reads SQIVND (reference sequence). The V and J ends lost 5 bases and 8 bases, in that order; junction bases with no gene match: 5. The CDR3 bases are TGTGCCAGTAGTCCTCGGGACAGGGGAGGCTACACCTTC. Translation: CASSPRDRGGYTF. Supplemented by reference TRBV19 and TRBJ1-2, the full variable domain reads DGGITQSPKYLFRKEGQNVTLSCEQNLNHDAMYWYRQDPGQGLRLIYYSQIVNDFQKGDIAEGYSVSREKKESFPLTVTSAQKNPTAFYLCASSPRDRGGYTFGSGTRLTVV.

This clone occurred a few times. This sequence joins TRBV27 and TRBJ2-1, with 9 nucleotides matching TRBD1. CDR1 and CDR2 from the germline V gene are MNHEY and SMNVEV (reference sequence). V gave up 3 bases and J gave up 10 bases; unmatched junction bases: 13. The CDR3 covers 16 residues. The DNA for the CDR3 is TGTGCCAGCAGTTTTCCTCCGGGACAGGGAGGCAGGGAGCAGTTCTTC. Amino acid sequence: CASSFPPGQGGREQFF.

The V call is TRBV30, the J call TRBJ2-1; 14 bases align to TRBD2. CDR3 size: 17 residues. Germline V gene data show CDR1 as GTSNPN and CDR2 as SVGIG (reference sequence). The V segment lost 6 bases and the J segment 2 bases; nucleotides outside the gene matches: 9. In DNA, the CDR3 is TGTGCCTGCTCGGGACTAGCGGGAGCGACGACCTACAATGAGCAGTTCTTC. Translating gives CACSGLAGATTYNEQFF.

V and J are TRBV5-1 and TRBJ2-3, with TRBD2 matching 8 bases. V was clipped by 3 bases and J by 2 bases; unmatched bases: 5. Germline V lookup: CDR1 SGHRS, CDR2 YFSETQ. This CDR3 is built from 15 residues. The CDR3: CASSSIAGLTDTQYF. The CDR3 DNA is TGCGCCAGCAGCTCAATAGCGGGACTCACAGATACGCAGTATTTT.

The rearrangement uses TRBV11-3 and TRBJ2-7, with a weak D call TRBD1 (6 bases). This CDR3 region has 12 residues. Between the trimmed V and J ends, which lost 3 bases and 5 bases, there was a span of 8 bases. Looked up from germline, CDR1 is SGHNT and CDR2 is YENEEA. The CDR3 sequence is CASSFTGNEQYF. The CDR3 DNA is TGTGCCAGCAGCTTTACAGGGAACGAGCAGTACTTC.

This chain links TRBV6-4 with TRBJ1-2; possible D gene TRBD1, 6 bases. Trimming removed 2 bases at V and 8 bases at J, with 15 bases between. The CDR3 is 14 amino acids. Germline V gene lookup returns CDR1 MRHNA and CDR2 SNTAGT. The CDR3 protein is CASSDGGALGGYTF. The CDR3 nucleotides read TGTGCCAGCAGTGACGGGGGCGCCTTAGGCGGCTACACCTTC.

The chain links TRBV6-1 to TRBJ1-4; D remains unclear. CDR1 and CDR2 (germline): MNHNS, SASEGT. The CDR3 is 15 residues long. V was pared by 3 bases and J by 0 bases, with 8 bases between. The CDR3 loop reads CASSETTATNEKLFF. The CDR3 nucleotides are TGTGCCAGCAGTGAGACAACAGCAACTAATGAAAAACTGTTTTTT.